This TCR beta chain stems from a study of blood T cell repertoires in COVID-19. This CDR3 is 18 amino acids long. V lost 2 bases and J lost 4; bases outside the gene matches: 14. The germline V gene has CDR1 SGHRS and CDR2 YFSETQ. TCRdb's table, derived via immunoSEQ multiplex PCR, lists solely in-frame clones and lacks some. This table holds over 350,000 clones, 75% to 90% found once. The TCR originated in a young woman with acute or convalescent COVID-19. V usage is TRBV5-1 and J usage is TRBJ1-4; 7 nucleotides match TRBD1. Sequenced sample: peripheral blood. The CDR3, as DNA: TGCGCCAGCAGCTTACCGGGCCAGGGGGACCTGGGTAATGAAAAACTGTTTTTT. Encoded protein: CASSLPGQGDLGNEKLFF.